Detailed here is one T cell receptor beta chain. The sample is drawn from a study of PD-1 blockade in classical Hodgkin lymphoma. V lost 5 bases and J lost 4, with 9 bases in between. The germline V gene has CDR1 MRHNA and CDR2 SNTAGT. The CDR3 consists of 14 residues. Every patient relapsed after autologous stem cell transplantation, and brentuximab vedotin exposure varied. The protocol was immunoSEQ multiplex PCR, while the TCRdb copy is restricted to in-frame clones and leaves out a portion. The sample includes about 93,000 clones, around 81% of them seen just once. This chain links TRBV6-4 with TRBJ2-6, with D perhaps TRBD1 or TRBD2 (5 bases each). The sample in question was peripheral blood mononuclear cells (PBMCs), obtained before the second cycle of nivolumab. The TCR was taken from a human donor with classical Hodgkin lymphoma. DNA for the CDR3: TGTGCCAGCAGTCAGGGAGCCGGGGCCAACGTCCTGACTTTC. It specifies CASSQGAGANVLTF.